Here is one TCR beta chain with its context. There is no known antigen for this receptor. No clone much larger than this one lies a single base away; base qualities are absent. The sample comes from a study of cytomegalovirus exposure and HLA in healthy donors listed by TCRdb under 2017. Background on the whole study: According to a later analysis, one platform produced both the roughly 130 validation repertoires and the approximately 670 repertoires of the first cohort. The study combined high-throughput TCR immunosequencing, statistical association of individual TCRs with disease status, and machine learning to predict cytomegalovirus infection status. In addition to the first cohort of 666 subjects, a separate validation cohort of under 150 different subjects was used. The aim of the study was to test whether cataloging public T cell receptors could identify signatures of past pathogen exposure. Findings and caveats that apply to the study as a whole: The authors suggested that the approach could potentially be extended to other disease states and immunological phenotypes. In vitro tests confirmed that a few of the cytomegalovirus-associated TCR beta chains recognize cytomegalovirus antigens. In a later analysis, TCRs clustered in the first cohort were found to also tend to co-occur in the 120 validation repertoires, with 94% of cluster scores above 0. In both the original and validation cohorts, the classifier was reported to diagnose cytomegalovirus status with high specificity and sensitivity. Most TCR sequences were seen in very few donors, while some public TCRs were found in many individuals. A total of 164 TCR beta chains were listed by the study as associated with cytomegalovirus. A later analysis had no HLA typing for the validation cohort, so co-occurrence there was scored across all 130 or so repertoires.

Via the germline V gene, CDR1 is SGHTA and CDR2 FQGNSA. Taken from cysteine to phenylalanine, the CDR3 has 16 residues. Only the CDR3 DNA is retained, 48 bases long and in frame from the first base. For this chain, trimming is 5 bases at the V end and 1 base at the J end, and the number of junction bases without a gene match is 9. Libraries were made using the immunoSEQ multiplex PCR assay. The source study handled its data this way. To diagnose cytomegalovirus status from the catalog of TCR beta chain sequences, a statistical classification framework was built. TCRdb limited this immuneACCESS table to in-frame rearrangements with V and J called. A share of clones is missing; checked studies link under half to unresolved V genes, and the rest is unexplained. Clone size and V and J calls were adopted from that table, with D and trimming inferred from the DNA. Within this sample are roughly 270,000 clones, with 85% to 90% of them counted one time only. Approximately 0.9% of the sample rests with the top ten.

Donors formed part of the validation cohort, which comprised over a hundred subjects and was distinct from the first cohort of 690 or so subjects. This TCR derives from a woman between 18 and 29 years old in good health and CMV-seronegative. The chain is made from TRBV7-2 and TRBJ2-3, with TRBD2 identical over 7 junction bases. The sample was PBMCs. The CDR3 protein sequence reads: CASSHLRGGGTDTQYF. The nucleotide sequence is TGTGCCAGCAGCCACCTGAGGGGAGGGGGCACAGATACGCAGTATTTT. Here the CDR3 is joined to the reference TRBV7-2 and TRBJ2-3 genes, and the full variable domain is: GAGVSQSPSNKVTEKGKDVELRCDPISGHTALYWYRQSLGQGLEFLIYFQGNSAPDKSGLPSDRFSAERTGGSVSTLTIQRTQQEDSAVYLCASSHLRGGGTDTQYFGPGTRLTVL.